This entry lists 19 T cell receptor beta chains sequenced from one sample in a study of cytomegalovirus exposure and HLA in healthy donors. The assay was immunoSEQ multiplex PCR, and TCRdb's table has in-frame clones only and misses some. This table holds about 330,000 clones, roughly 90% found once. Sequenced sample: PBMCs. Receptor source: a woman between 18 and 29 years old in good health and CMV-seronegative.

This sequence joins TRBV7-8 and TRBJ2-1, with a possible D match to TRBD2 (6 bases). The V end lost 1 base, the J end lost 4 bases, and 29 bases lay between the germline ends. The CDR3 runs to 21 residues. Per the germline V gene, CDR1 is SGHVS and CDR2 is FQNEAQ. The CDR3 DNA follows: TGTGCCAGCAGCTTAGGCGGGGTGCTCGCTTTATTGGGTGCGGCTTACAATGAGCAGTTCTTC. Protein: CASSLGGVLALLGAAYNEQFF.

The CDR3 spells CASSPPDRDRGRETQYF. CDR3 coding DNA: TGTGCCAGCTCACCCCCCGACCGGGACAGGGGGCGAGAGACCCAGTACTTC. This chain connects TRBV18 to TRBJ2-5; 12 bases align to TRBD1. The CDR3 is 17 residues long. Germline trimming cut 3 bases from V and 4 bases from J; bases unmatched to any gene: 9. CDR1 KGHSH and CDR2 LQKENI come from the germline V gene.

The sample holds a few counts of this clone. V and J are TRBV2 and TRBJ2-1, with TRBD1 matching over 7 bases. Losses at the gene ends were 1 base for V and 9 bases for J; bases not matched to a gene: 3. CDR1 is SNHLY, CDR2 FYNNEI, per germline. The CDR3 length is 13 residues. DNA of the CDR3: TGTGCCAGCAGTGAAGTAGGGGGCGGTGAGCAGTTCTTC. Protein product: CASSEVGGGEQFF.

CDR3 loop: CAITPTSGSGEQFF. The CDR3 DNA reads as TGTGCCATCACCCCAACTAGCGGGAGCGGTGAGCAGTTCTTC. The genes are TRBV10-3 and TRBJ2-1; 11 bases map to TRBD2. J lost 9 bases, V lost 7 bases, and 8 bases had no gene match. The germline V gene has CDR1 ENHRY and CDR2 SYGVKD. CDR3 length: 14 amino acids.

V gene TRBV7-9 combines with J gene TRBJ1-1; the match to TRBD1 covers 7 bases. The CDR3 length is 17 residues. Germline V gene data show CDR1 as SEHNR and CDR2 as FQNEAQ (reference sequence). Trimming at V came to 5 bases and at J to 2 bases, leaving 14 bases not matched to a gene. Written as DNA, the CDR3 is TGTGCCAGCAGCGAGGTAGGGAACAGGGGAGTCAACACTGAAGCTTTCTTT. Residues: CASSEVGNRGVNTEAFF.

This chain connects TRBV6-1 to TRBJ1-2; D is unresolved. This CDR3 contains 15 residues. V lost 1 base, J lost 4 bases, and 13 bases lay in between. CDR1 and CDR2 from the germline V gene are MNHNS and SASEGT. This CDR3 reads CASSEVETIGYGYTF. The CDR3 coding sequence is TGTGCCAGCAGTGAAGTGGAGACGATCGGCTATGGCTACACCTTC.

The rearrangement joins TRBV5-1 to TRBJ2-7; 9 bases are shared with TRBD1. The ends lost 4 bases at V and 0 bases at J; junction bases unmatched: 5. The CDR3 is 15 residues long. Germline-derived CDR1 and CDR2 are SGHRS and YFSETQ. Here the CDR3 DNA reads TGCGCCAGCAGCCCTGCGGGACAGGGCTCCTACGAGCAGTACTTC. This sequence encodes CASSPAGQGSYEQYF. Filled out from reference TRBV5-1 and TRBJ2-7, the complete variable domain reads KAGVTQTPRYLIKTRGQQVTLSCSPISGHRSVSWYQQTPGQGLQFLFEYFSETQRNKGNFPGRFSGRQFSNSRSEMNVSTLELGDSALYLCASSPAGQGSYEQYFGPGTRLTVT.

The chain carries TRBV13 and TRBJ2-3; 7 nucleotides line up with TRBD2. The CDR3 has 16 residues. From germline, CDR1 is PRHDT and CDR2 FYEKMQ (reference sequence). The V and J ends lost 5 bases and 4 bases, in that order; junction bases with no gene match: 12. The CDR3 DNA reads TGTGCCAGCAGCCCCCCCGGGGCGGGAGCTGCAGATACGCAGTATTTT. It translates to CASSPPGAGAADTQYF.

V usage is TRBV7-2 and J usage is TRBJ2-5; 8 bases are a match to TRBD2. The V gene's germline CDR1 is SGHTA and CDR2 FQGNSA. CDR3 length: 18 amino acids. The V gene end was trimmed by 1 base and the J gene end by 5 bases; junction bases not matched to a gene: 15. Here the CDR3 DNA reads TGTGCCAGCAGCTTAGTCCACACTAGCGGAATGCGAGGGGAGACCCAGTACTTC. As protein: CASSLVHTSGMRGETQYF.

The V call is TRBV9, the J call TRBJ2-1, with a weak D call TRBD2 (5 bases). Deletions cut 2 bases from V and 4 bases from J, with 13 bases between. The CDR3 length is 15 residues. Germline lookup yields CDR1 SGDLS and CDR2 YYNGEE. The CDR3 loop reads CASSVIGRGYNEQFF. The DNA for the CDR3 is TGTGCCAGCAGCGTTATTGGGAGAGGGTACAATGAGCAGTTCTTC.

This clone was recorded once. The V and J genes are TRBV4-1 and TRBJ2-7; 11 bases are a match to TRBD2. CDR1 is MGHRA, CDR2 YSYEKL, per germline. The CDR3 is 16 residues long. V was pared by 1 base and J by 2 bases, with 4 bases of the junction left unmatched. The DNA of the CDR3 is TGCGCCAGCAGCCAAGTTGGACTAGCGGGCGCCTACGAGCAGTACTTC. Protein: CASSQVGLAGAYEQYF.

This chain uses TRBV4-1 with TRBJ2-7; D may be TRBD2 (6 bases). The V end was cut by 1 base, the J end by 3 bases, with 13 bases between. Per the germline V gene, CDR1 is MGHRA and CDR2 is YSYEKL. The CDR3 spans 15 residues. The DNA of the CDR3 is TGCGCCAGCAGCCAAGGGGTCGGAGGGCTCTACGAGCAGTACTTC. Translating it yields CASSQGVGGLYEQYF.

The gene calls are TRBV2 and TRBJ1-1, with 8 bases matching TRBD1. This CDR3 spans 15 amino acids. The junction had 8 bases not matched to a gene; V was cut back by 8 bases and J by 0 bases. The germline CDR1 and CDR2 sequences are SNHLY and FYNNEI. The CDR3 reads CASLGTGGVNTEAFF. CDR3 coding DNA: TGTGCCAGCTTAGGTACAGGGGGGGTGAACACTGAAGCTTTCTTT.

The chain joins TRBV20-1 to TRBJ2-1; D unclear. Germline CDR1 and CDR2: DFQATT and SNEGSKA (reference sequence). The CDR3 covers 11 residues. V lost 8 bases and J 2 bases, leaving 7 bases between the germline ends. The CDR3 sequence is CSPGPYNEQFF. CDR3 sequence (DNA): TGCAGTCCTGGGCCCTACAATGAGCAGTTCTTC.

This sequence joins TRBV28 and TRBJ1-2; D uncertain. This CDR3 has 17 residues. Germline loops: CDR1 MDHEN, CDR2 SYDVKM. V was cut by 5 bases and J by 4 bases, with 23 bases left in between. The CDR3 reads CASSPPPPDPGAYGYTF. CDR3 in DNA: TGTGCCAGCAGTCCGCCCCCCCCCGACCCTGGAGCCTATGGCTACACCTTC.

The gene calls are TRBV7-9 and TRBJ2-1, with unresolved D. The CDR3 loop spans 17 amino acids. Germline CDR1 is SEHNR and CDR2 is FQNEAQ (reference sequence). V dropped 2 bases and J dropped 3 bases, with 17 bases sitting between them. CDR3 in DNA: TGTGCCAGCAGCTTATTACGGTCGACTGAAGGCTACAATGAGCAGTTCTTC. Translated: CASSLLRSTEGYNEQFF.

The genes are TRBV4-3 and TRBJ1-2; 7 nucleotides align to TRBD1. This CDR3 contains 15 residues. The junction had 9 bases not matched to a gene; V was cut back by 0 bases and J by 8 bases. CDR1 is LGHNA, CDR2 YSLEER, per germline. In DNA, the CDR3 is TGCGCCAGCAGCCAAGATAGGGGGGAGGACAGGGGCTACACCTTC. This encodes CASSQDRGEDRGYTF.

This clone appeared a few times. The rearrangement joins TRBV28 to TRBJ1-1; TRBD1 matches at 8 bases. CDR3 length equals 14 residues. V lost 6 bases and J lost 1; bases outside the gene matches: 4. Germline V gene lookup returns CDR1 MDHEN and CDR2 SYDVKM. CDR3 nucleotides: TGTGCCAGCAGCCTGGGACAGGAGAACACTGAAGCTTTCTTT. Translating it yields CASSLGQENTEAFF.

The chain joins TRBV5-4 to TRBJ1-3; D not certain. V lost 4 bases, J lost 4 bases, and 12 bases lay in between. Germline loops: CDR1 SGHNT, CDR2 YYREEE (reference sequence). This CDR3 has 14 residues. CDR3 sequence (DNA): TGTGCCAGCAGCCCGAGAGCCTCAGGAAACACCATATATTTT. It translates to CASSPRASGNTIYF.